Sequencing of this TCR beta chain was carried out in a study of sequential checkpoint blockade in melanoma. As for the study in general: After both sequences, patients received maintenance nivolumab. DNA from 85 to 95 pretreatment tumor samples underwent TCRβ immunosequencing.

This CDR3 is 16 amino acids long. With 6 bases clipped from V and 5 bases from J, the junction kept 15 bases outside the gene matches. The germline gives CDR1 LNHDA, CDR2 SQIVND (reference sequence). Documented treatment: randomized to nivolumab then ipilimumab (arm A) or the reverse (arm B). Clones were sequenced by immunoSEQ multiplex PCR, and TCRdb holds only the in-frame ones, with some missing. The sample includes fewer than 4,500 clones, roughly 21% of them seen just once. This receptor was identified in a human patient with melanoma. Some clones in this sample may be carry-over from other donors' samples. The input for sequencing was tumor tissue (inferred from file names), taken from a patient given nivolumab and ipilimumab in sequence. This chain connects TRBV19 to TRBJ1-1; TRBD1 matches at 7 bases. The CDR3 spells CASSRGSSGGQTEAFF. The CDR3 DNA reads TGTGCCAGTAGCCGGGGTTCGTCAGGGGGGCAGACTGAAGCTTTCTTT. The whole variable domain, remainder taken from reference TRBV19 and TRBJ1-1, is DGGITQSPKYLFRKEGQNVTLSCEQNLNHDAMYWYRQDPGQGLRLIYYSQIVNDFQKGDIAEGYSVSREKKESFPLTVTSAQKNPTAFYLCASSRGSSGGQTEAFFGQGTRLTVV.